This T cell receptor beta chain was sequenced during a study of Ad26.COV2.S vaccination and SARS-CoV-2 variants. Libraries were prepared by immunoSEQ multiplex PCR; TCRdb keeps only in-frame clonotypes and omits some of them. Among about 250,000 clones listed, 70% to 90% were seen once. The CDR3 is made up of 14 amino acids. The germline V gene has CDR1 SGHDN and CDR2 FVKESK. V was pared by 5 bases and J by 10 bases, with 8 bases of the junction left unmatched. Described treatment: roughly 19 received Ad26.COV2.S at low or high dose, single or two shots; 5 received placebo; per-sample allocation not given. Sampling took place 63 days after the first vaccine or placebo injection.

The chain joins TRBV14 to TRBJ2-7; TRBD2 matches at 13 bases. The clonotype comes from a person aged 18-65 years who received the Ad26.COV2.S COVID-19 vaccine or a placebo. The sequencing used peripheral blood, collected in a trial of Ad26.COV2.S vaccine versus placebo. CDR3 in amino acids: CASSLLAGGPKQYF. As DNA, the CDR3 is TGTGCCAGCAGCTTACTAGCGGGGGGGCCCAAACAGTACTTC.